These 30 T cell receptor beta chains originate from one sample sequenced in a study of CD8 T cells in Susac syndrome. Random hexamers were used to reverse transcribe the RNA input (about 0.5 to 1 ug). Using its own MiXCR run on the immunoSEQ multiplex PCR reads, TCRdb lists one record per CDR3 protein. Among around 170,000 distinct CDR3 sequences listed, around 95% were seen once. Sequencing input: CD4+ T cells from PBMCs. Receptor source: a human donor with Susac syndrome.

The chain carries TRBV12-3 or TRBV12-4 and TRBJ2-7; D perhaps matches TRBD2 (5 bases). Trimming left V 3 bases short and J 3 bases short, with 15 bases between. The CDR3 is 15 amino acids. CDR3 in DNA: TGTGCCAGCAGTTTGGGTCTGAGGGCCTACTACGAGCAGTACTTC. Translation: CASSLGLRAYYEQYF.

The chain uses TRBV20-1 and TRBJ2-1; D tentatively fits TRBD1 or TRBD2 (6 bases each). The CDR3 is 12 amino acids. Germline lookup yields CDR1 DFQATT and CDR2 SNEGSKA (reference sequence). V was cut by 6 bases and J by 6 bases, with 12 bases left in between. Here the CDR3 reads CSAGRGLNEQFF. CDR3 DNA: TGCAGTGCCGGCCGGGGGCTCAATGAGCAGTTCTTC.

V usage is TRBV10-3 and J usage is TRBJ1-5; D is unresolved. Germline CDR1 and CDR2: ENHRY and SYGVKD. The CDR3 totals 14 residues. The V and J ends lost 0 bases and 5 bases respectively, with 8 bases between them. This CDR3 is CAISESRVYQPQHF. CDR3 nucleotides: TGTGCCATCAGTGAGTCGAGGGTGTATCAGCCCCAGCATTTT.

This chain links TRBV3-1 with TRBJ2-5; TRBD1 might be the D (6 bases). With 1 base removed from V and 4 bases from J, the gap between germline ends came to 16 bases. This CDR3 has 16 residues. Germline CDR1 and CDR2: LGHDT and YNNKEL (reference sequence). In DNA form, the CDR3 reads TGTGCCAGCAGCCAAGGGACAGCCCGAAAATCAGAGACCCAGTACTTC. As protein: CASSQGTARKSETQYF.

The V and J genes are TRBV5-1 and TRBJ2-3; D is undetermined. V lost 0 bases and J 1 base, leaving 9 bases between the germline ends. Per germline, CDR1 SGHRS and CDR2 YFSETQ. This CDR3 is built from 15 residues. CDR3 protein: CASSLAAAGTDTQYF. For the CDR3, the DNA is TGCGCCAGCAGCTTGGCCGCGGCGGGCACAGATACGCAGTATTTT.

V and J are TRBV14 and TRBJ2-1; 9 bases are shared with TRBD1. The CDR3 has 15 residues. The V gene end was trimmed by 5 bases and the J gene end by 2 bases; junction bases not matched to a gene: 4. The germline CDR1 and CDR2 sequences are SGHDN and FVKESK. For the CDR3, the DNA is TGTGCCAGCAGCATACGGACAGGGGCCTACAATGAGCAGTTCTTC. It specifies CASSIRTGAYNEQFF.

This sequence joins TRBV5-1 and TRBJ1-1; 8 bases are a match to TRBD1. Trimming took 4 bases from V and 0 from J; bases not matched to a gene: 8. Germline lookup yields CDR1 SGHRS and CDR2 YFSETQ. The CDR3 loop spans 16 amino acids. The CDR3 DNA follows: TGCGCCAGCAGCCCGGGACAGGCGAACGTGAACACTGAAGCTTTCTTT. Its translation: CASSPGQANVNTEAFF.

The chain carries TRBV6-2 or TRBV6-3 and TRBJ1-5; 7 nucleotides line up with TRBD1. This CDR3 has 14 residues. With 6 bases clipped from V and 3 bases from J, the junction kept 5 bases outside the gene matches. Germline V gene lookup returns CDR1 MNHEY and CDR2 SVGEGT. CDR3 amino acids: CASSRQGNNQPQHF. In nucleotides, the CDR3 is TGTGCCAGCAGCCGACAGGGAAACAATCAGCCCCAGCATTTT.

V gene TRBV5-1 combines with J gene TRBJ1-5, with a weak D call TRBD1 (5 bases). V was shortened by 0 bases and J by 7 bases, with 8 bases between the two germline ends. Germline assignment: CDR1 SGHRS and CDR2 YFSETQ. The CDR3 runs 13 residues. CDR3 nucleotides: TGCGCCAGCAGCTTGGCTACAGGACAGCCCCAGCATTTT. The encoded protein is CASSLATGQPQHF.

V is TRBV15 and J is TRBJ2-3, with 8 bases that match TRBD2. Germline loops: CDR1 LNHNV, CDR2 YYDKDF (reference sequence). V lost 3 bases to trimming and J lost 2 bases; unmatched junction nucleotides: 4. The length of the CDR3 is 15 residues. DNA of the CDR3: TGTGCCACCAGCAGTCGGCGGGGGGACACAGATACGCAGTATTTT. Amino acid sequence: CATSSRRGDTDTQYF.

This clonotype was detected only once. This chain joins TRBV6-2 or TRBV6-3 and TRBJ2-7; D call uncertain. Trimming left V 2 bases short and J 3 bases short, with 5 bases between. The V gene's germline CDR1 is MNHEY and CDR2 SVGEGT. The CDR3 runs to 12 residues. The CDR3 loop reads CASSYHGYEQYF. Here the CDR3 DNA reads TGTGCCAGCAGTTACCATGGCTACGAGCAGTACTTC.

V and J are TRBV14 and TRBJ2-2; TRBD2 is a possible D gene (6 bases). The CDR3 extends over 13 amino acids. The germline gives CDR1 SGHDN, CDR2 FVKESK. Trimming stripped 1 base from V and 7 bases from J, with 7 bases between. The CDR3 here is CASSQAGVGELFF. DNA of the CDR3: TGTGCCAGCAGCCAAGCGGGGGTCGGGGAGCTGTTTTTT.

Turning to this clonotype: Compared with germline, one end of the junction differs, possibly owing to a read error. The rearrangement joins TRBV20-1 to TRBJ2-5, with a weak D call TRBD2 (7 bases). This CDR3 comprises 13 residues. CDR1 and CDR2 (germline): DFQATT, SNEGSKA (reference sequence). CDR3: CSARGGDWVAQYF. CDR3 DNA sequence: TGCAGTGCCAGAGGGGGGGATTGGGTGGCCCAGTACTTC.

V gene TRBV6-5 combines with J gene TRBJ1-2; D not resolved. V was pared by 2 bases and J by 0 bases, with 4 bases between. Looked up from germline, CDR1 is MNHEY and CDR2 is SVGAGI. This CDR3 region has 13 residues. CDR3 in DNA: TGTGCCAGCAGTTACGGTGCTAACTATGGCTACACCTTC. Protein sequence: CASSYGANYGYTF.

The rearrangement uses TRBV7-2 and TRBJ2-4; the match to TRBD2 covers 13 bases. Germline assignment: CDR1 SGHTA and CDR2 FQGNSA. After removal of 0 bases from V and 0 bases from J, the junction contained 11 bases not matched to a gene. This CDR3 has 21 amino acids. CDR3 residues: CASSLALAGGRLFLAKNIQYF. As DNA, the CDR3 is TGTGCCAGCAGCTTAGCACTAGCGGGGGGGCGTCTCTTTCTAGCCAAAAACATTCAGTACTTC.

V gene TRBV28 combines with J gene TRBJ2-3; TRBD2 agrees at 12 bases. This CDR3 spans 15 amino acids. Germline lookup yields CDR1 MDHEN and CDR2 SYDVKM. Unmatched junction bases numbered 3, after V lost 2 bases and J lost 6 bases. Here the CDR3 DNA reads TGTGCCAGCAGTTTACTACTAGCGGGGGGCGATACGCAGTATTTT. Its translation: CASSLLLAGGDTQYF.

The chain joins TRBV27 to TRBJ2-2; no firm D call. Trimming stripped 5 bases from V and 4 bases from J, with 11 bases between. Germline V gene sequence: CDR1 MNHEY, CDR2 SMNVEV (reference sequence). The CDR3 has 14 residues. The CDR3 sequence: CASSPYASTGELFF. The DNA of the CDR3 is TGTGCCAGCAGTCCCTATGCGAGCACCGGGGAGCTGTTTTTT.

This rearrangement joins TRBV4-3 to TRBJ1-4, with no clear D. The CDR3 spans 13 residues. From germline, CDR1 is LGHNA and CDR2 YSLEER. Trimming stripped 5 bases from V and 7 bases from J, with 11 bases between. The CDR3 DNA reads TGCGCCAGCAGCTTTAGGGCGGCTGAAAAACTGTTTTTT. It is translated as CASSFRAAEKLFF.

The chain is built from TRBV9 and TRBJ1-3; the D gene is possibly TRBD1 (5 bases). Germline loops: CDR1 SGDLS, CDR2 YYNGEE. The CDR3 consists of 17 residues. The germline V and J ends were trimmed by 1 base and 0 bases, with 14 bases remaining between them. The CDR3 DNA is TGTGCCAGCAGCGTACGACCGGGACGGCTCTCTGGAAACACCATATATTTT. It specifies CASSVRPGRLSGNTIYF.

The V gene is TRBV30, the J gene TRBJ1-1, with D unresolved. The CDR3 runs to 11 residues. Germline V lookup: CDR1 GTSNPN, CDR2 SVGIG (reference sequence). Trimming removed 8 bases from V and 2 bases from J, with 9 bases in between. The CDR3 region is CAATRNTEAFF. The CDR3 DNA is TGTGCCGCAACACGAAACACTGAAGCTTTCTTT. Filled out from reference TRBV30 and TRBJ1-1, the complete variable domain reads SQTIHQWPATLVQPVGSPLSLECTVEGTSNPNLYWYRQAAGRGLQLLFYSVGIGQISSEVPQNLSASRPQDRQFILSSKKLLLSDSGFYLCAATRNTEAFFGQGTRLTVV.

The chain employs TRBV29-1 and TRBJ1-4, with TRBD1 matching 8 bases. The germline CDR1 and CDR2 sequences are SQVTM and ANQGSEA. V trimming: 4 bases; J trimming: 7 bases; junction bases outside the gene matches: 11. The CDR3 consists of 15 residues. Here the CDR3 reads CSVGPTGVRGEKLFF. The CDR3 nucleotides are TGCAGCGTTGGCCCGACAGGGGTCAGGGGTGAAAAACTGTTTTTT.

This chain links TRBV20-1 with TRBJ2-7; the D gene is possibly TRBD2 (5 bases). The CDR3 has 16 amino acids. Germline CDR1 DFQATT, CDR2 SNEGSKA (reference sequence). V lost 2 bases and J lost 2, with 19 bases in between. As DNA, the CDR3 is TGCAGTGCTAGAAGGAGGATCTTGGGTAGCCCCTACGAGCAGTACTTC. Translation: CSARRRILGSPYEQYF.

The chain couples TRBV6-1 to TRBJ1-5, with 7 bases that match TRBD1. The CDR3 spans 13 residues. CDR1 MNHNS and CDR2 SASEGT come from the germline V gene. V dropped 8 bases and J dropped 4; count of bases not matched to a gene: 5. CDR3 sequence: CASHGTENQPQHF. The CDR3 nucleotides read TGTGCCAGCCATGGGACAGAGAATCAGCCCCAGCATTTT.

The chain recombines TRBV29-1 with TRBJ2-5; 7 bases line up with TRBD2. Trimming took 6 bases from V and 5 from J; bases not matched to a gene: 6. The CDR3 is 12 residues long. From germline, CDR1 is SQVTM and CDR2 ANQGSEA. The CDR3 protein is CSVGGSRETQYF. As DNA, the CDR3 is TGCAGCGTGGGGGGGTCCAGGGAGACCCAGTACTTC.

This clonotype was recorded only once. The chain combines TRBV5-4 with TRBJ1-2; TRBD1 aligns across 10 bases. In germline, CDR1 is SGHNT, CDR2 YYREEE (reference sequence). J lost 3 bases, V lost 4 bases, and 3 bases had no gene match. The CDR3 contains 14 residues. The CDR3 DNA reads TGTGCCAGCAGCCCGGACAGGGGGGACTATGGCTACACCTTC. It specifies CASSPDRGDYGYTF.

The V and J genes are TRBV5-4 and TRBJ2-3; D may be TRBD2 (5 bases). V lost 0 bases, J lost 0 bases, and 11 bases lay in between. The CDR3 totals 16 residues. Germline CDR1 SGHNT, CDR2 YYREEE (reference sequence). CDR3: CASSLAGGRSTDTQYF. For the CDR3, the DNA is TGTGCCAGCAGCTTGGCGGGCGGGCGCAGCACAGATACGCAGTATTTT.

The V gene is TRBV5-1, the J gene TRBJ2-3; no definite D call. The germline V gene encodes CDR1 SGHRS and CDR2 YFSETQ. The germline V and J ends were trimmed by 5 bases and 4 bases, with 8 bases remaining between them. The CDR3 length is 12 residues. CDR3 protein: CASSISPDTQYF. Written as DNA, the CDR3 is TGCGCCAGCAGTATCAGCCCAGATACGCAGTATTTT.

The chain has TRBV20-1 and TRBJ2-7; TRBD2 aligns across 10 bases. The length of the CDR3 is 13 residues. Germline trimming cut 4 bases from V and 3 bases from J; bases unmatched to any gene: 3. Germline CDR1 DFQATT, CDR2 SNEGSKA (reference sequence). For the CDR3, the DNA is TGCAGTGCTAAAGCGGGGGGGCTCTACGAGCAGTACTTC. Protein sequence: CSAKAGGLYEQYF.

This chain uses TRBV7-9 with TRBJ1-1; D ambiguous. The CDR3 loop spans 12 amino acids. The ends were cut back, 5 bases at V and 6 bases at J, with 10 bases in the middle. Looked up from germline, CDR1 is SEHNR and CDR2 is FQNEAQ (reference sequence). CDR3 amino acids: CASSPLAAEAFF. DNA of the CDR3: TGTGCCAGCAGCCCCCTGGCCGCTGAAGCTTTCTTT.

The J gene is TRBJ2-7, the V gene TRBV27; 8 bases are a match to TRBD1. CDR1 is MNHEY and CDR2 is SMNVEV in the germline V gene (reference sequence). CDR3 size: 16 residues. With V trimmed by 7 bases and J by 7 bases, 18 bases remained unmatched. The CDR3 coding sequence is TGTGCCAGCACCGATCCCCAGGGGGCTCTCCTTGGGGAGCAGTACTTC. Protein sequence: CASTDPQGALLGEQYF.